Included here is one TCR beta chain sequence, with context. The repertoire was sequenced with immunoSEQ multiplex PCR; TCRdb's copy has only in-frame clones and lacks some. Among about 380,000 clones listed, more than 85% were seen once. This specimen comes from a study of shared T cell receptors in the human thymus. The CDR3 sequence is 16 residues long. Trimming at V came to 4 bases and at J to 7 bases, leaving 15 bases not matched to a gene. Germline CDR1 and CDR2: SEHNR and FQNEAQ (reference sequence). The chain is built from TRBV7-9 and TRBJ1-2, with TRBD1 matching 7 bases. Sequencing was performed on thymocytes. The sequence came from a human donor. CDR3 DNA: TGTGCCAGCAGCTCACCTGGACAGGAAAGTGTGCGTGGCTACACCTTC. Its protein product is CASSSPGQESVRGYTF.